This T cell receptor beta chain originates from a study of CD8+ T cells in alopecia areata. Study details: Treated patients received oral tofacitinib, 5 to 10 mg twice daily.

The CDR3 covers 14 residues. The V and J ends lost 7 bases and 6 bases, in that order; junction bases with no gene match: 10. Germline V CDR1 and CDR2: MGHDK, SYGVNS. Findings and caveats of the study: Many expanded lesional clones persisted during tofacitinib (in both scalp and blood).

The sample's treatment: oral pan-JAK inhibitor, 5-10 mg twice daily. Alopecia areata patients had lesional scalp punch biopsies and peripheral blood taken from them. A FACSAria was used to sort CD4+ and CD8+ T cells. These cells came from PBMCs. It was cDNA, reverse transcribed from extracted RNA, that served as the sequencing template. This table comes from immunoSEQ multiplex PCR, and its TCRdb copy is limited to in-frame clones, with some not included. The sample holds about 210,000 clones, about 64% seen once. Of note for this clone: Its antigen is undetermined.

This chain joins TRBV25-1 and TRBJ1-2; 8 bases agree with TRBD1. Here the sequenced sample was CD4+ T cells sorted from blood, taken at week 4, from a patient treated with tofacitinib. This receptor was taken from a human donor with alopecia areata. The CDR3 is CASTSRTGTHGYTF. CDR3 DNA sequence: TGTGCCAGCACTTCGCGGACAGGGACTCATGGCTACACCTTC.